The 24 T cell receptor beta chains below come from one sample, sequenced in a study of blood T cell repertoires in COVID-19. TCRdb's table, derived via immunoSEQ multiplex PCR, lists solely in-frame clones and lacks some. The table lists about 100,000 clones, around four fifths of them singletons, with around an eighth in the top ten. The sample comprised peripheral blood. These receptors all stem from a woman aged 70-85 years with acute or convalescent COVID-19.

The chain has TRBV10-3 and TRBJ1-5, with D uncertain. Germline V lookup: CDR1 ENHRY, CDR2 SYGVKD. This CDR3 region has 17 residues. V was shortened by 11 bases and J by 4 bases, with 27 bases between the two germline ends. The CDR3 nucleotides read TGTGCCTCCCAAAAGAGCCGAGGTTGGTCAGCAAATCAGCCCCAGCATTTT. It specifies CASQKSRGWSANQPQHF.

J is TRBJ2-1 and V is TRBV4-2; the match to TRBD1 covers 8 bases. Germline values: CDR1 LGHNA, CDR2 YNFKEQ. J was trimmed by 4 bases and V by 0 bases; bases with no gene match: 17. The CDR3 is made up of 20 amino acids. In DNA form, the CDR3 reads TGTGCCAGCAGCCAAGATAGAGGGACAGGCAACGACCCATTTTACAATGAGCAGTTCTTC. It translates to CASSQDRGTGNDPFYNEQFF.

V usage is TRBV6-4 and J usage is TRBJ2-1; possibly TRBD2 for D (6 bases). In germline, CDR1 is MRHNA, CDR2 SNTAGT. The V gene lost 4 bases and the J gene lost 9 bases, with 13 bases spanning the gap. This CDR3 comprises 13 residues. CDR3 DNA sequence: TGTGCCAGCAGTGTGGAGGGGTGGGGTGAGCAGTTCTTC. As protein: CASSVEGWGEQFF.

The CDR3 reads CAGGRSANYGYTF. DNA for the CDR3: TGTGCCGGCGGGAGAAGTGCTAACTATGGCTACACCTTC. The V and J genes are TRBV30 and TRBJ1-2; no clear D gene. Per germline, CDR1 GTSNPN and CDR2 SVGIG (reference sequence). CDR3 length equals 13 residues. Trimming removed 8 bases at V and 0 bases at J, with 13 bases between.

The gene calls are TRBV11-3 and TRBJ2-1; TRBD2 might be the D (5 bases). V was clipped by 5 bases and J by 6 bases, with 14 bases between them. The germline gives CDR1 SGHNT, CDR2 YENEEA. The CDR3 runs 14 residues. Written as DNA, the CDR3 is TGTGCCAGCAGCCCCGGACCAGAGGGCAATGAGCAGTTCTTC. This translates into CASSPGPEGNEQFF.

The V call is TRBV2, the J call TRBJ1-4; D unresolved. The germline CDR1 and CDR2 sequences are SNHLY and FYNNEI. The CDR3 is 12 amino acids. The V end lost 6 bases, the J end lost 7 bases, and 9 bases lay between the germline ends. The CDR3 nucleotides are TGTGCCAGCAGGGGAGAGGTTGAAAAACTGTTTTTT. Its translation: CASRGEVEKLFF.

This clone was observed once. The CDR3 protein is CASSGAGSRGDTQYF. The CDR3 DNA is TGTGCCAGCAGCGGGGCTGGGTCTCGGGGGGATACGCAGTATTTT. The chain joins TRBV7-8 to TRBJ2-3, with D possibly TRBD2 on 6 matching bases. The CDR3 loop spans 15 amino acids. CDR1 and CDR2 (germline): SGHVS, FQNEAQ. V shed 5 bases and J shed 6 bases, with 18 bases lying between them.

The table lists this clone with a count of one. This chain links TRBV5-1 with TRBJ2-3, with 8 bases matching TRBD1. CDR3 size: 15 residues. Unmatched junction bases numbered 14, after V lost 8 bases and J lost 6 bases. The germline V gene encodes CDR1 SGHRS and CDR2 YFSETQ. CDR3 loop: CASFQGAGNLDTQYF. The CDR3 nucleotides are TGCGCCAGTTTCCAGGGGGCCGGGAACTTGGATACGCAGTATTTT.

For the CDR3, the DNA is TGCAGCGTTTTCGACAGTTATAACACCGGGGAGCTGTTTTTT. Its translation: CSVFDSYNTGELFF. The rearrangement links TRBV29-1 to TRBJ2-2, with D possibly matching TRBD1 (5 bases). Germline V gene lookup returns CDR1 SQVTM and CDR2 ANQGSEA. This CDR3 has 14 amino acids. V lost 5 bases and J 2 bases, leaving 12 bases between the germline ends.

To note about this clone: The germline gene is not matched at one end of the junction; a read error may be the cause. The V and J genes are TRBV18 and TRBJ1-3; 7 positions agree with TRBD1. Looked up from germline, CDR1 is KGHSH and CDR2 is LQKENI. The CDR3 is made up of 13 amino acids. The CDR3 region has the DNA TGTGCCAGCTCACCACCGGAAGGGACAGCCTTTACTTTT. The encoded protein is CASSPPEGTAFTF.

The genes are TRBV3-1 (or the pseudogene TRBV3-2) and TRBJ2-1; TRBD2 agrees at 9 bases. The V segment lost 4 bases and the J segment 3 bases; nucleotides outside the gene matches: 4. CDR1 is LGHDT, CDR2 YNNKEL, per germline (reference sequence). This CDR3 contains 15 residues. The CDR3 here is CASSRSGGNYNEQFF. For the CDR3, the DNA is TGTGCCAGCAGCCGTAGCGGGGGTAACTACAATGAGCAGTTCTTC.

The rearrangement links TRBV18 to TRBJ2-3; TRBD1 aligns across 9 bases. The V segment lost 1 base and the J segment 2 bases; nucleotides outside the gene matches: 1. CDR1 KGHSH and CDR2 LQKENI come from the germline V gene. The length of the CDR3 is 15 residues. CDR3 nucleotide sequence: TGTGCCAGCTCACCACGGGACAGGGTCACAGATACGCAGTATTTT. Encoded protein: CASSPRDRVTDTQYF.

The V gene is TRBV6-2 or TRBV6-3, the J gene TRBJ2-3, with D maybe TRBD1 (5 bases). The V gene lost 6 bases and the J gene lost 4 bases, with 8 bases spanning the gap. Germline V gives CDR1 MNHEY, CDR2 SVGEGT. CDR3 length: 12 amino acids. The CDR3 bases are TGTGCCAGCAGCGACAGTTCAGATACGCAGTATTTT. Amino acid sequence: CASSDSSDTQYF.

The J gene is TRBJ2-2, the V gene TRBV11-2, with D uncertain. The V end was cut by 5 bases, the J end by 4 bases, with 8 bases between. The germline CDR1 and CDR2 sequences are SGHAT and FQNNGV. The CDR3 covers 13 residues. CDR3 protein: CASSPTSTGELFF. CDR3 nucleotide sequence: TGTGCCAGCAGCCCTACGTCCACCGGGGAGCTGTTTTTT.

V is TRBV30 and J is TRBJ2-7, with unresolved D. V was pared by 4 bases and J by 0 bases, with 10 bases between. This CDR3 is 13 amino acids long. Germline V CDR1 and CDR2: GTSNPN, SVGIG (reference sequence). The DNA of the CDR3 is TGTGCCTGGAATCAGTTATACTCCTACGAGCAGTACTTC. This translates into CAWNQLYSYEQYF.

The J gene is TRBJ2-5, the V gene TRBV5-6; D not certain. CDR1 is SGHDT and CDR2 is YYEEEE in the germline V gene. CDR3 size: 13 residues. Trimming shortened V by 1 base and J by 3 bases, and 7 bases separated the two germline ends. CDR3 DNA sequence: TGTGCCAGCAGCTTGCGTCCTGAAGAGACCCAGTACTTC. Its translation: CASSLRPEETQYF. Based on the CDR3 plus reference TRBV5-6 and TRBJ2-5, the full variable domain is DAGVTQSPTHLIKTRGQQVTLRCSPKSGHDTVSWYQQALGQGPQFIFQYYEEEERQRGNFPDRFSGHQFPNYSSELNVNALLLGDSALYLCASSLRPEETQYFGPGTRLLVL.

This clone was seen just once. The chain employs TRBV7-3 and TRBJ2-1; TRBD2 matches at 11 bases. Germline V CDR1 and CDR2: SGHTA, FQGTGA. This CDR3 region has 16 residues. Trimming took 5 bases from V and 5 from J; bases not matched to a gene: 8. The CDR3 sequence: CASSVNLAGGHNEQFF. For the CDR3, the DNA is TGTGCCAGCAGCGTAAACCTAGCGGGGGGTCACAATGAGCAGTTCTTC.

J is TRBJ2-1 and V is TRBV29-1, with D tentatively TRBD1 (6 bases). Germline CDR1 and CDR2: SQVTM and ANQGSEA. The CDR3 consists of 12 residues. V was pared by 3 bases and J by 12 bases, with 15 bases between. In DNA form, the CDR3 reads TGCAGCGTTGATGGGGGCGCCGGGGTGCAGTTCTTC. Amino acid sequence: CSVDGGAGVQFF.

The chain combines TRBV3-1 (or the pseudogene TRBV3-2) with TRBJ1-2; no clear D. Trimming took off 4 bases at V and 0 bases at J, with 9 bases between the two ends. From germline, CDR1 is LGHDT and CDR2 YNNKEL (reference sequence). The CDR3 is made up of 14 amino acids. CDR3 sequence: CASSPHSTNYGYTF. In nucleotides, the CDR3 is TGTGCCAGCAGCCCACATTCCACTAACTATGGCTACACCTTC.

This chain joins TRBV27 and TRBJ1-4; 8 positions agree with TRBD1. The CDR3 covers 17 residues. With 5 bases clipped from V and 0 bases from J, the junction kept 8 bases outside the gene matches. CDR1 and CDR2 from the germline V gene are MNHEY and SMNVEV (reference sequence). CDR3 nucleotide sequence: TGTGCCAGCAGTCCCAAGGACAGGGCCTCAACTAATGAAAAACTGTTTTTT. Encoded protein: CASSPKDRASTNEKLFF.

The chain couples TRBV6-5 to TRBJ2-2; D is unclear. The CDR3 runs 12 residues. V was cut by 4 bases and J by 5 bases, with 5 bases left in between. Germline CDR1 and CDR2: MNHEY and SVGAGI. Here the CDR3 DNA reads TGTGCCAGCAGTTCCTATACCGGGGAGCTGTTTTTT. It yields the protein CASSSYTGELFF.

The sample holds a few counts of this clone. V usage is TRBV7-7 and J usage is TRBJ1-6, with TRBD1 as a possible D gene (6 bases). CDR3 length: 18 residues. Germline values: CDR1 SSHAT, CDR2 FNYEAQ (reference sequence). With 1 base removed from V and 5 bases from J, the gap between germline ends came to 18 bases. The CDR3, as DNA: TGTGCCAGCAGCTTAGGAATGGCAGGCGAGGGGGATAATTCACCCCTCCACTTT. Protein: CASSLGMAGEGDNSPLHF.

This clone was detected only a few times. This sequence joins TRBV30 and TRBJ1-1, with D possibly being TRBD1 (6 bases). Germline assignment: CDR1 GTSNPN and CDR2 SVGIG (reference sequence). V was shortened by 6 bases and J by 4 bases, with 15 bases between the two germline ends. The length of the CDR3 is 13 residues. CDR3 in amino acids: CACRGQSFTEAFF. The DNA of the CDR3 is TGTGCCTGTCGCGGACAGTCCTTCACTGAAGCTTTCTTT. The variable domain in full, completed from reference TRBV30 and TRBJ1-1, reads SQTIHQWPATLVQPVGSPLSLECTVEGTSNPNLYWYRQAAGRGLQLLFYSVGIGQISSEVPQNLSASRPQDRQFILSSKKLLLSDSGFYLCACRGQSFTEAFFGQGTRLTVV.

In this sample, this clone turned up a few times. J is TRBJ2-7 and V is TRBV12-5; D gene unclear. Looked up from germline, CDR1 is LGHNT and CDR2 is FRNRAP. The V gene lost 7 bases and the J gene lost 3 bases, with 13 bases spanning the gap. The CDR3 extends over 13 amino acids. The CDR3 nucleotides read TGTGCTAGTGAAAATAGTCCGCACTACGAGCAGTACTTC. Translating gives CASENSPHYEQYF.